Sequencing of this T cell receptor gamma chain was carried out in a study of intestinal T cells in coeliac disease. The study, taken as a whole, reports: Age differed significantly between coeliac patients and controls.

Germline-derived CDR1 and CDR2 are GITISATS and ISYDGTV (reference sequence). The CDR3 totals 26 residues, both ends included. Using roughly 140 ng of biopsy DNA, TRD was amplified in bulk with BIOMED-2 primers. TCRdb reran clone calling via CATT on the multiplex PCR reads. The repertoire table contains 3 gamma-chain clones. About 11 formalin-fixed paraffin-embedded scrolls, each 5 µm thick, supplied each case's genomic DNA. As to this clone: Its matching antigen is unknown. The DNA is omitted, as the CDR3 cannot be located on it reliably, and the CDR3 follows TCRdb's listing.

The V gene is given as TRGV9, and no J gene call is available. This sequence was found in a human donor who served as a control with a normal duodenal biopsy, not a healthy volunteer. This table probably holds off-target reads from a library built for another chain. Sample: a duodenal biopsy. The CDR3 region is CACDTLGRTSSWDTRQMFFGTGIKLF.